These T cell receptor beta chains were read from a single sample in a study of shared clonotypes between healthy human individuals. Sequencing used immunoSEQ multiplex PCR; TCRdb keeps in-frame clones, though not all of them. The table lists 1.6 million or so clones, roughly 96% of them singletons. Specimen: naive CD4+ T cells sorted from blood. Receptors were obtained from a young man in good health. The CDR3 runs from the conserved cysteine through the conserved F or W. The order of the fields is V gene, J gene, clone size, D gene, CDR3 DNA, CDR3 protein. A D gene is named only where the DNA matches it firmly. The size entry is marked missing in some rows and otherwise reads once, few, many or a size class.

>TRBV29-1|TRBJ1-2|-|-
TGCAGCGTTGCCCCAAGCGGGGTCGGGGGTGGCTACACCTTC
CSVAPSGVGGGYTF
>TRBV6-1|TRBJ2-5|-|-
TGTGCCAACAAGGACCTTCAAGAGCCCCAGTACTTC
CANKDLQEPQYF
>TRBV12-5|TRBJ2-1|-|TRBD2
TGTGCTAGTGGACCCGGACTAGCGGAGGGGGGGAGCAATGAGCAGTTCTTC
CASGPGLAEGGSNEQFF
>TRBV10-3|TRBJ1-2|-|TRBD1
TGTGCCATCAGTGAGGCGAGACAGGGAGGATCGACCTTC
CAISEARQGGSTF
>TRBV9|TRBJ2-3|-|-
TGTGCCAGCAGCGTAGGAATTGGGAGCTCCTATACGCAGTATTTT
CASSVGIGSSYTQYF
>TRBV5-6|TRBJ1-2|-|-
TGTGCCAGCAGCTTGGGAAGGGAGTACACCTTC
CASSLGREYTF
>TRBV5-4|TRBJ1-1|once|-
TGTGCCAGCAGCTCCGGCCACAGGGTTCTGAACACTGAAGCTTTCTTT
CASSSGHRVLNTEAFF
>TRBV27|TRBJ2-2|-|-
TGTGCCAGCAGTTGGACAATCACCGGGGAGCTGTTTTTT
CASSWTITGELFF
>TRBV29-1|TRBJ1-2|few|-
TGCAGCGTTGAATCCGCCGGGGGCAGGGGCTACACCTTC
CSVESAGGRGYTF
>TRBV11-2|TRBJ2-5|-|-
TGTGCCAGCAGCTTGGGGACACAGCAAGAGACCCAGTACTTC
CASSLGTQQETQYF
>TRBV18|TRBJ1-2|-|TRBD1
TGTGCCAGCTCACCAACAGTCGGGACAGGACCTTATGGCTACACCTTC
CASSPTVGTGPYGYTF
>TRBV18|TRBJ2-7|-|-
TGTGCCAGCTCACCACTTCCAGGGAAGTACGAGCAGTACTTC
CASSPLPGKYEQYF
>TRBV7-2|TRBJ2-5|-|-
TGTGCCAGCAGCTTCGCGTCGTGGTCGGGGAGGGAGACCCAGTACTTC
CASSFASWSGRETQYF
>TRBV4-3|TRBJ2-1|-|TRBD2
TGCGCCAGCAGCCGGACTAGCGGGAGCAATGAGCAGTTCTTC
CASSRTSGSNEQFF
>TRBV4-1|TRBJ2-7|-|TRBD1
TGCGCCAGCAGCCACACCGGGACAGGGATCCACGAGCAGTACTTC
CASSHTGTGIHEQYF
>TRBV4-1|TRBJ1-5|few|-
TGCGCCAGCAGCCAAGATACCTTGGGAGCCGGGGTTCAGCCCCAGCATTTT
CASSQDTLGAGVQPQHF
>TRBV29-1|TRBJ2-7|-|-
TGCAGCGTTTCGAAGGGGGCCTACGAGCAGTACTTC
CSVSKGAYEQYF
>TRBV19|TRBJ2-7|-|-
TGTGCCAGTAGTATAGACCCCGGCTACGAGCAGTACTTC
CASSIDPGYEQYF
>TRBV28|TRBJ1-5|-|TRBD1
TGTGCCAGCAGTCACGGACAGGGGAATCAGCCCCAGCATTTT
CASSHGQGNQPQHF
>TRBV19|TRBJ1-2|-|-
TGTGCCAGTAGTCTACCCGGTATTTATGGCTACACCTTC
CASSLPGIYGYTF
>TRBV27|TRBJ1-4|-|-
TGTGCCAGCAGTTTCATCCGGGGGGCGAGTGAAAAACTGTTTTTT
CASSFIRGASEKLFF
>TRBV2|TRBJ2-1|-|TRBD2
TGTGCCAGCAAATTGGCGGGAGGGGACAATGAGCAGTTCTTC
CASKLAGGDNEQFF
>TRBV6-7|TRBJ2-1|-|TRBD2
TGTGCCAAACCGGGACTAGCGCTCCAACGGTCCTACAATGAGCAGTTCTTC
CAKPGLALQRSYNEQFF
>TRBV28|TRBJ1-2|once|-
TGTGCCAGCAGCCTACAGGCCTATGGCTACACCTTC
CASSLQAYGYTF
>TRBV2|TRBJ2-3|-|-
TGTGCCAGCAGTGAGGGGCGTGGCACAGATACGCAGTATTTT
CASSEGRGTDTQYF
>TRBV7-9|TRBJ2-5|-|TRBD2
TGTGCCAGCAGCTTAATGGGCGGGAGGGGAGAGACCCAGTACTTC
CASSLMGGRGETQYF
>TRBV7-2|TRBJ2-5|-|TRBD2
TGTGCCAGCAGCTCCCTAGCGGTGTGGGGAGAGACCCAGTACTTC
CASSSLAVWGETQYF
>TRBV7-6|TRBJ2-7|-|TRBD2
TGTGCCAGCTCACGGGAGGTGACTAGCGCCTCCTACGAGCAGTACTTC
CASSREVTSASYEQYF
>TRBV6-4|TRBJ2-1|-|TRBD2
TGTGCCAGCAGTAACGGGAGGGTCGATGAGCAGTTCTTC
CASSNGRVDEQFF
>TRBV18|TRBJ2-3|-|TRBD2
TGTGCCAGCTCACCTCCGACTAGCTTTGGCACAGATACGCAGTATTTT
CASSPPTSFGTDTQYF